The T cell receptor (beta chain) under discussion was sequenced for a study of T cell responses to AZD1222 COVID-19 vaccine. Notes on the study in general: Unmutated variant regions are reportedly targeted by nearly half of spike-specific TCRs.

As regards this clone: The antigen remains undetermined.

Sequencing used immunoSEQ multiplex PCR; TCRdb keeps in-frame clones, though not all of them. The sample carries more than 80,000 clones, 88% recorded once. The specimen comprised peripheral blood, sampled on day 0 of MenACWY control vaccination. This receptor was identified in an adult in good health.

CDR3 DNA: TGTGCCAGCAGTTTTGGGAGGAACTATGGCTACACCTTC. Translating gives CASSFGRNYGYTF. The chain recombines TRBV12-3 or TRBV12-4 with TRBJ1-2; D uncertain. Deletions cut 3 bases from V and 2 bases from J, with 7 bases between. This CDR3 region has 13 residues.